This TCR beta chain was profiled in a study of T cells in Graves' hyperthyroidism and ophthalmopathy. The CDR3 contains 14 residues. Germline CDR1 DFQATT, CDR2 SNEGSKA (reference sequence). The junction had 10 bases not matched to a gene; V was cut back by 6 bases and J by 5 bases. This clonotype was detected many times. Its antigen is not identified. General observations from the study: Most clonotypes expanded in the thyroid (above 0.001) were also present in blood.

Amplified regions were TCR beta CDR3 sequences from RNA transcripts. Initially, a first-round RT-PCR of the TCR CDR3 employed the HTBI primer set. Using its own MiXCR run on the multiplex PCR reads, TCRdb lists one record per CDR3 protein. The table shows 100,000 to 140,000 distinct CDR3 sequences, with roughly 15% occurring only once. The sequencing sample was made of blood. The sequence was collected from a woman aged 45-60 years with Graves' hyperthyroidism. V usage is TRBV20-1 and J usage is TRBJ2-5; TRBD1 agrees at 9 bases. The CDR3 here is CSAVKDRGGETQYF. CDR3 sequence (DNA): TGCAGTGCCGTGAAGGACAGGGGCGGGGAGACCCAGTACTTC.